Below are 3 T cell receptor beta chains sequenced from a single sample in a study of vaccination effects on CD4 cells after COVID-19. Antigen-specific CD4+ T cells expanded by the ViraFEST assay with viral peptide pools were then sequenced. Following an approximately eleven-day culture, CD4+ T cells were purified. Nobody among the vaccine recipients had prior SARS-CoV-2 infection (nucleocapsid antibodies were negative). Some clones are missing from TCRdb's copy, which holds only in-frame ones; the method was immunoSEQ multiplex PCR. Here the sample spans tens of thousands of clones, around 74% being singletons. Antigens of these TCRs are unknown. Sequenced material: CD4+ T cells from PBMCs cultured with HCoV-NL63 spike peptides, taken before COVID-19 vaccination. The source is a human donor who received a COVID-19 vaccine.

The rearrangement links TRBV30 to TRBJ1-2, with D uncertain. V was trimmed by 4 bases and J by 4 bases, leaving 16 bases between them. Looked up from germline, CDR1 is GTSNPN and CDR2 is SVGIG (reference sequence). The CDR3 covers 14 residues. CDR3 sequence: CAWTRTDFGYGYTF. The CDR3, as DNA: TGTGCCTGGACCAGGACTGACTTTGGCTATGGCTACACCTTC.

J is TRBJ1-1 and V is TRBV5-8, with 12 bases matching TRBD1. Germline V gene lookup returns CDR1 SGHTS and CDR2 YDEGEE. V trimming: 4 bases; J trimming: 7 bases; junction bases outside the gene matches: 8. The CDR3 has 15 amino acids. In DNA form, the CDR3 reads TGTGCCAGCAGCAGGGGACAGGGGGCGAGGAGTGAAGCTTTCTTT. Its protein is CASSRGQGARSEAFF.

The V call is TRBV7-3, the J call TRBJ1-1; D ambiguous. The CDR3 has 15 amino acids. Trimming removed 5 bases from V and 1 base from J, with 14 bases in between. Germline CDR1 SGHTA, CDR2 FQGTGA. The CDR3 DNA sequence: TGTGCCAGCAGCCTCGGGCCTCCTCCGAACACTGAAGCTTTCTTT. Protein sequence: CASSLGPPPNTEAFF.